At least ten counts were recorded for the clone carrying this TCR beta chain. This sample is part of a study of T-cell reconstitution after alpha-beta-depleted transplantation in children. Unique molecular identifiers were incorporated into the prepared TCRbeta library. Each CDR3 protein is one row after TCRdb ran MiXCR on the PCR reads. The table lists some 180,000 distinct CDR3 sequences, approximately 6.9% of them singletons. CDR3 size: 20 residues. Germline values: CDR1 LNHNV, CDR2 YYDKDF (reference sequence). V was cut by 0 bases and J by 0 bases, with 21 bases left in between. Sequenced material: PBMCs, taken before TCRalphabeta/CD19-depleted stem cell transplant. The chain links TRBV15 to TRBJ2-4; D not certain. The origin of this receptor is a boy aged 2 to 10 with acute lymphoblastic leukemia, due to receive a stem cell transplant. CDR3 sequence: CATSRDKYWPRVLAKNIQYF. CDR3 DNA sequence: TGTGCCACCAGCAGAGATAAGTATTGGCCTCGAGTGCTAGCCAAAAACATTCAGTACTTC.